This T cell receptor (beta chain) is drawn from a study of blood T cell repertoires in COVID-19. For the study at large: Acute and convalescent COVID-19 specimens originated in the United States, Italy and Spain. Sample material is recorded as cDNA or gDNA derived from T cells, B-cell-depleted T cells, or PBMCs.

In the original processing: How many nucleated cells were present was estimated from reference gene primer amplification. Sequencing was performed with immunoSEQ multiplex PCR; in TCRdb, only in-frame clones are kept and a portion is missing. The V and J calls and the clone size are those of that table, but D and trimming were determined from the DNA. This sample yields roughly 43,000 clones, of which 87% are seen a single time; about a sixth belongs to the top ten. The CDR3 is 15 amino acids. CDR1 is MDHEN and CDR2 is SYDVKM in the germline V gene. V lost 5 bases, J lost 3 bases, and 14 bases lay in between.

This clonotype was obtained from a human donor in a cohort sampled during active COVID-19. The genes are TRBV28 and TRBJ1-5; TRBD1 is a possible D gene (5 bases). The sequencing sample was made of peripheral blood. In DNA, the CDR3 is TGTGCCAGCAGTCCAACCGGGACTACCAATCAGCCCCAGCATTTT. This translates into CASSPTGTTNQPQHF.